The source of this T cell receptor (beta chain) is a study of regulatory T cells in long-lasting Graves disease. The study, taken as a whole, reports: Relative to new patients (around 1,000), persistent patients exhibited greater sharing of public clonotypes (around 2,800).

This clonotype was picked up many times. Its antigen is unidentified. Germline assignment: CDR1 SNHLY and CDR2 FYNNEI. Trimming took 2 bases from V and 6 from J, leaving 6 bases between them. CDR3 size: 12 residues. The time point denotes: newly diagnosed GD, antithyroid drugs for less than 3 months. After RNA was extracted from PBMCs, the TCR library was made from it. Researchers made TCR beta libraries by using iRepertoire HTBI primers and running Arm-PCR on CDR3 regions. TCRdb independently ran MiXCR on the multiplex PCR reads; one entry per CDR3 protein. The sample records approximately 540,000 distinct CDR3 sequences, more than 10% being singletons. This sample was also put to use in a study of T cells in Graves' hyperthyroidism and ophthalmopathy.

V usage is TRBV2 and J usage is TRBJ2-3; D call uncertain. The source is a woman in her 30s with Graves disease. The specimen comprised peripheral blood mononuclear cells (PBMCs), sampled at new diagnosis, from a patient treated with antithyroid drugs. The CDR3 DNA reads TGTGCCAGCAGTGAAACCGTGGATACGCAGTATTTT. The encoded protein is CASSETVDTQYF.